These 14 T cell receptor beta chains share one sample of origin, sequenced in a study of control samples from healthy donors and cancer patients. Generated by immunoSEQ multiplex PCR, the TCRdb table keeps only in-frame clones and is missing some. This sample has 200,000 to 250,000 clones, with just under 95% found just once. The sequencing input was blood. The receptors derive from a man in his forties or fifties in good health.

The rearrangement joins TRBV11-2 to TRBJ2-3, with 9 bases fitting TRBD1. The length of the CDR3 is 16 residues. Per the germline V gene, CDR1 is SGHAT and CDR2 is FQNNGV. The V segment lost 1 base and the J segment 2 bases; nucleotides outside the gene matches: 4. CDR3 coding DNA: TGTGCCAGCAGCTTAGGCTGGGACAGGGCCACAGATACGCAGTATTTT. Translated, it gives CASSLGWDRATDTQYF.

This sequence joins TRBV5-4 and TRBJ2-7; 9 bases map to TRBD2. J lost 6 bases, V lost 4 bases, and 14 bases had no gene match. Looked up from germline, CDR1 is SGHNT and CDR2 is YYREEE (reference sequence). This CDR3 is built from 16 residues. CDR3 residues: CASSQGTSTFLGEQYV. In nucleotides, the CDR3 is TGTGCCAGCAGCCAAGGGACTAGCACCTTTTTGGGCGAGCAGTACGTC.

The V and J genes are TRBV14 and TRBJ1-6; D might be TRBD1 (5 bases). The CDR3 is 16 amino acids. V dropped 5 bases and J dropped 3 bases, with 14 bases sitting between them. Looked up from germline, CDR1 is SGHDN and CDR2 is FVKESK. The DNA of the CDR3 is TGTGCCAGCAGCAACCAGGGATCCTTCTATAATTCACCCCTCCACTTT. This encodes CASSNQGSFYNSPLHF.

The chain has TRBV10-2 and TRBJ1-5; tentative D call: TRBD1 (5 bases). This CDR3 has 16 residues. Germline CDR1 and CDR2: WSHSY and SAAADI. V was cut by 0 bases and J by 2 bases, with 11 bases left in between. In DNA form, the CDR3 reads TGCGCCAGCAGTGAGTCGGGGGGTTCGGGCAATCAGCCCCAGCATTTT. Its translation: CASSESGGSGNQPQHF.

This chain connects TRBV4-1 to TRBJ1-2; 9 bases line up with TRBD1. V lost 1 base to trimming and J lost 3 bases; unmatched junction nucleotides: 3. CDR1 and CDR2 (germline): MGHRA, YSYEKL. The CDR3 runs to 15 residues. DNA of the CDR3: TGCGCCAGCAGCCAAGGGACAGGGGATGACTATGGCTACACCTTC. It encodes CASSQGTGDDYGYTF.

The V call is TRBV7-6, the J call TRBJ2-2, with a weak D call TRBD1 (6 bases). The CDR3 spans 16 residues. CDR1 is SGHVS and CDR2 is FNYEAQ in the germline V gene. V lost 2 bases to trimming and J lost 6 bases, with 16 bases between them. The CDR3 DNA is TGTGCCAGCAGCTTAAGCTCCGTGGCAGGGGCCGGGGAGCTGTTTTTT. Its protein product is CASSLSSVAGAGELFF.

V gene TRBV2 combines with J gene TRBJ2-7, with D unclear. V shed 6 bases and J shed 2 bases, with 5 bases lying between them. CDR1 is SNHLY and CDR2 is FYNNEI in the germline V gene. The CDR3 has 11 residues. The CDR3 protein is CASSPAYEQYF. CDR3 DNA sequence: TGTGCCAGCAGCCCCGCCTACGAGCAGTACTTC. The full variable domain, completed using reference TRBV2 and TRBJ2-7, is EPEVTQTPSHQVTQMGQEVILRCVPISNHLYFYWYRQILGQKVEFLVSFYNNEISEKSEIFDDQFSVERPDGSNFTLKIRSTKLEDSAMYFCASSPAYEQYFGPGTRLTVT.

This clone was seen once. J is TRBJ2-7 and V is TRBV7-9, with D perhaps TRBD1 or TRBD2 (5 bases each). CDR3 length: 14 amino acids. The V gene lost 6 bases and the J gene lost 2 bases, with 14 bases spanning the gap. Germline V gives CDR1 SEHNR, CDR2 FQNEAQ (reference sequence). CDR3 amino acids: CASREWDGPYEQYV. In nucleotides, the CDR3 is TGTGCCAGCAGAGAGTGGGACGGACCCTACGAGCAGTACGTC.

The CDR3 spells CASSLWTGQNQETQYF. In DNA, the CDR3 is TGTGCCAGCAGTTTATGGACGGGACAGAACCAAGAGACCCAGTACTTC. The chain uses TRBV28 and TRBJ2-5; 7 bases fit TRBD1. With V trimmed by 0 bases and J by 0 bases, 4 bases remained unmatched. The CDR3 contains 16 residues. Per germline, CDR1 MDHEN and CDR2 SYDVKM.

V is TRBV6-2 or TRBV6-3 and J is TRBJ1-1; TRBD1 agrees at 9 bases. Germline V gene data show CDR1 as MNHEY and CDR2 as SVGEGT. This CDR3 contains 15 residues. J was trimmed by 5 bases and V by 5 bases; bases with no gene match: 9. In nucleotides, the CDR3 is TGTGCCAGCAGTGGGATGGGACAGGGACGGACTGAAGCTTTCTTT. This sequence encodes CASSGMGQGRTEAFF.

The chain combines TRBV5-5 with TRBJ2-2; no reliable D call. The CDR3 has 14 residues. Germline V gene lookup returns CDR1 SGHKS and CDR2 YYEKEE (reference sequence). Between the trimmed V and J ends, which lost 3 bases and 1 base, there was a span of 7 bases. DNA of the CDR3: TGTGCCAGCAGCTCAGTACTGAACACCGGGGAGCTGTTTTTT. It translates to CASSSVLNTGELFF.

The chain combines TRBV4-1 with TRBJ2-7; 9 bases agree with TRBD1. This CDR3 is 18 amino acids long. Germline trimming cut 0 bases from V and 3 bases from J; bases unmatched to any gene: 12. Germline values: CDR1 MGHRA, CDR2 YSYEKL. CDR3 region: CASSQERTGAKNYYEQYF. The CDR3 DNA is TGCGCCAGCAGCCAAGAAAGGACAGGGGCGAAGAACTACTACGAGCAGTACTTC.

This chain connects TRBV9 to TRBJ2-1; 8 bases line up with TRBD1. The CDR3 is 16 residues long. After removal of 3 bases from V and 6 bases from J, the junction contained 11 bases not matched to a gene. Per germline, CDR1 SGDLS and CDR2 YYNGEE. The CDR3 protein is CASSAPRGQIVNEQFF. For the CDR3, the DNA is TGTGCCAGCAGCGCTCCCAGGGGGCAAATCGTCAATGAGCAGTTCTTC.

The rearrangement uses TRBV2 and TRBJ2-3, with 9 bases identical to TRBD1. CDR1 is SNHLY and CDR2 is FYNNEI in the germline V gene. J was trimmed by 3 bases and V by 5 bases; bases with no gene match: 3. This CDR3 region has 14 residues. CDR3 amino acids: CASSRDRATDTQYF. CDR3 sequence (DNA): TGTGCCAGCAGTCGGGACAGGGCAACAGATACGCAGTATTTT.